These 23 T cell receptor beta chains were sequenced from one sample in a study of blood T cell repertoires in COVID-19. Method: immunoSEQ multiplex PCR; TCRdb's copy keeps in-frame clones and lacks some. The sample contains 130,000 to 150,000 clones, approximately 90% of which appear only once. Sequencing was performed on peripheral blood. These receptors came from a woman aged 45 to 65 with active or convalescent COVID-19.

This chain links TRBV10-3 with TRBJ1-1, with 8 bases matching TRBD1. Trimming at V came to 4 bases and at J to 1 base, leaving 11 bases not matched to a gene. CDR3 length: 17 amino acids. Germline V lookup: CDR1 ENHRY, CDR2 SYGVKD. The CDR3 DNA sequence: TGTGCCATCAGTGTGGGTTGGCAGGGGGCTTCGAACACTGAAGCTTTCTTT. Translation: CAISVGWQGASNTEAFF.

The chain combines TRBV27 with TRBJ2-7; D is unresolved. This CDR3 region has 13 residues. Germline CDR1 reads MNHEY; CDR2 reads SMNVEV (reference sequence). V was clipped by 1 base and J by 6 bases, with 10 bases between them. The CDR3 loop is CASSLYQVGEQYF. CDR3 nucleotides: TGTGCCAGCAGTTTATACCAAGTCGGCGAGCAGTACTTC.

V gene TRBV3-1 (or the pseudogene TRBV3-2) combines with J gene TRBJ1-6; tentatively, D is TRBD1 (5 bases). Germline V gives CDR1 LGHDT, CDR2 YNNKEL (reference sequence). The CDR3 extends over 13 amino acids. Trimming pared 5 bases from V and 10 bases from J, leaving 12 bases between. This chain's CDR3 is CASSARTGSPLHF. CDR3 coding DNA: TGTGCCAGCAGCGCGAGAACAGGATCACCCCTCCACTTT.

The chain joins TRBV2 to TRBJ2-2; 7 bases are shared with TRBD2. CDR3 length equals 16 residues. CDR1 and CDR2 from the germline V gene are SNHLY and FYNNEI. V trimming: 4 bases; J trimming: 5 bases; junction bases outside the gene matches: 10. The CDR3 DNA sequence: TGTGCCAGCAGTGGATGGGCCAGCGGGAAGACCGGGGAGCTGTTTTTT. Residues: CASSGWASGKTGELFF.

The CDR3 region is CASSQDCVPGLNTEAFF. The CDR3 coding sequence is TGTGCCAGCAGCCAAGATTGCGTCCCAGGGTTGAACACTGAAGCTTTCTTT. This chain connects TRBV3-1 (or the pseudogene TRBV3-2) to TRBJ1-1; perhaps TRBD1 as D (5 bases). Per the germline V gene, CDR1 is LGHDT and CDR2 is YNNKEL (reference sequence). Between the trimmed V and J ends, which lost 0 bases and 0 bases, there was a span of 14 bases. This CDR3 has 17 amino acids.

The V call is TRBV18, the J call TRBJ1-2, with 8 bases fitting TRBD1. With 0 bases clipped from V and 4 bases from J, the junction kept 4 bases outside the gene matches. CDR1 KGHSH and CDR2 LQKENI come from the germline V gene. This CDR3 spans 15 amino acids. The CDR3 coding sequence is TGTGCCAGCTCACCACCGACAGGGGTTGTCTATGGCTACACCTTC. Its translation: CASSPPTGVVYGYTF.

The rearrangement joins TRBV7-2 to TRBJ1-5; no clear D. V was shortened by 2 bases and J by 6 bases, with 5 bases between the two germline ends. CDR1 and CDR2 from the germline V gene are SGHTA and FQGNSA. The CDR3 length is 12 residues. The CDR3 coding sequence is TGTGCCAGCAGCTTAAGGAGTCAGCCCCAGCATTTT. Protein sequence: CASSLRSQPQHF.

The chain recombines TRBV6-2 or TRBV6-3 with TRBJ1-4, with unresolved D. There are 18 residues in the CDR3. Trimming stripped 6 bases from V and 6 bases from J, with 26 bases between. Germline V gives CDR1 MNHEY, CDR2 SVGEGT. The chain's CDR3 is CASSRAILKVEAHEKLFF. The DNA for the CDR3 is TGTGCCAGCAGCCGCGCTATTCTAAAGGTCGAAGCGCATGAAAAACTGTTTTTT.

The J gene is TRBJ2-7, the V gene TRBV19; possible D gene TRBD1, 6 bases. CDR3 size: 14 residues. V lost 1 base to trimming and J lost 3 bases, with 10 bases between them. Germline assignment: CDR1 LNHDA and CDR2 SQIVND (reference sequence). CDR3: CASSIGAGDYEQYF. CDR3 nucleotide sequence: TGTGCCAGTAGTATAGGAGCAGGGGACTACGAGCAGTACTTC.

The chain uses TRBV28 and TRBJ1-1, with 9 nucleotides matching TRBD1. Germline CDR1 is MDHEN and CDR2 is SYDVKM. The junction had 3 bases not matched to a gene; V was cut back by 6 bases and J by 1 base. The CDR3 extends over 14 amino acids. The CDR3: CASRPGQGNTEAFF. The CDR3 DNA follows: TGTGCCAGCAGGCCGGGACAGGGGAACACTGAAGCTTTCTTT.

This chain's CDR3 is CASSLTAGSYGYTF. DNA of the CDR3: TGTGCCAGCAGCTTAACGGCGGGGAGCTATGGCTACACCTTC. V gene TRBV7-3 combines with J gene TRBJ1-2; unclear D gene. The germline CDR1 and CDR2 sequences are SGHTA and FQGTGA. Trimming removed 0 bases from V and 4 bases from J, with 9 bases in between. The CDR3 has 14 residues.

The CDR3, as DNA: TGTGCCAGCAGCCCGAGTTTCATCACTGAAGCTTTCTTT. Protein sequence: CASSPSFITEAFF. This chain joins TRBV11-2 and TRBJ1-1; D not certain. Germline CDR1 is SGHAT and CDR2 is FQNNGV. V shed 5 bases and J shed 4 bases, with 11 bases lying between them. This CDR3 contains 13 residues.

The V call is TRBV29-1, the J call TRBJ2-7, with D hard to call. Trimming left V 4 bases short and J 4 bases short, with 8 bases between. The CDR3 consists of 11 residues. The germline gives CDR1 SQVTM, CDR2 ANQGSEA. CDR3 residues: CSVGTGYEQYF. The CDR3 nucleotides read TGCAGCGTTGGTACTGGTTACGAGCAGTACTTC.

This clone was seen only once. The chain joins TRBV5-6 to TRBJ1-2, with 7 bases matching TRBD1. CDR1 and CDR2 (germline): SGHDT, YYEEEE. The CDR3 is 19 amino acids. V shed 2 bases and J 6 bases; nucleotides not matched to a gene: 22. CDR3 nucleotides: TGTGCCAGCAGCTTCCTTCTGTTCAGGGGGAACAGTCTTGATGATGGCTACACCTTC. This codes for CASSFLLFRGNSLDDGYTF.

In nucleotides, the CDR3 is TGTGCCTGTGACAGGGGGCTAAGGAATGAAAAACTGTTTTTT. It codes for CACDRGLRNEKLFF. The chain recombines TRBV30 with TRBJ1-4; the match to TRBD1 covers 10 bases. The CDR3 totals 14 residues. The germline V gene encodes CDR1 GTSNPN and CDR2 SVGIG (reference sequence). Trimming removed 6 bases from V and 5 bases from J; junction bases left unmatched: 6.

The chain employs TRBV7-9 and TRBJ1-6, with TRBD1 identical over 8 bases. The V gene end was trimmed by 5 bases and the J gene end by 17 bases; junction bases not matched to a gene: 14. The CDR3 totals 14 residues. CDR1 and CDR2 from the germline V gene are SEHNR and FQNEAQ (reference sequence). CDR3 residues: CASSEGQASKSIHF. CDR3 nucleotide sequence: TGTGCCAGCAGCGAGGGACAGGCGTCTAAGAGTATCCACTTT. Looking up the rest from reference TRBV7-9 and TRBJ1-6 gives the full variable domain: DTGVSQNPRHKITKRGQNVTFRCDPISEHNRLYWYRQTLGQGPEFLTYFQNEAQLEKSRLLSDRFSAERPKGSFSTLEIQRTEQGDSAMYLCASSEGQASKSIHFGNGTRLTVT.

This clone showed up just a few times. This sequence joins TRBV10-3 and TRBJ2-1, with 12 bases identical to TRBD2. Germline loops: CDR1 ENHRY, CDR2 SYGVKD. This CDR3 is 16 amino acids long. Unmatched junction bases numbered 6, after V lost 4 bases and J lost 5 bases. The CDR3 region has the DNA TGTGCCATCAGTGTAAGACTAGCGGGAGTAGACAATGAGCAGTTCTTC. It is translated as CAISVRLAGVDNEQFF.

Here the CDR3 DNA reads TGTGCCAGTAGGGATTCAGGGGGCGTCAACAATGAGCAGTTCTTC. As protein: CASRDSGGVNNEQFF. The chain has TRBV19 and TRBJ2-1, with TRBD1 identical over 8 bases. CDR1 is LNHDA and CDR2 is SQIVND in the germline V gene (reference sequence). V was pared by 6 bases and J by 5 bases, with 9 bases of the junction left unmatched. This CDR3 has 15 amino acids.

The chain employs TRBV18 and TRBJ1-1, with 8 bases identical to TRBD1. The germline gives CDR1 KGHSH, CDR2 LQKENI. J lost 1 base, V lost 8 bases, and 6 bases had no gene match. The CDR3 runs 14 residues. CDR3 in DNA: TGTGCCAGCCTTAACGGACAGGGGAACACTGAAGCTTTCTTT. Residues: CASLNGQGNTEAFF. Full variable domain (missing parts from reference TRBV18 and TRBJ1-1): NAGVMQNPRHLVRRRGQEARLRCSPMKGHSHVYWYRQLPEEGLKFMVYLQKENIIDESGMPKERFSAEFPKEGPSILRIQQVVRGDSAAYFCASLNGQGNTEAFFGQGTRLTVV.

The CDR3 DNA is TGCGCCAGCAGCCCAGCTTGGGGGGGGGCTTATGGCTACACCTTC. Encoded protein: CASSPAWGGAYGYTF. The chain links TRBV4-3 to TRBJ1-2, with a possible D match to TRBD1 (6 bases). CDR1 and CDR2 (germline): LGHNA, YSLEER. V lost 4 bases and J 5 bases, leaving 17 bases between the germline ends. This CDR3 has 15 residues.

The rearrangement links TRBV9 to TRBJ2-7; 8 positions agree with TRBD2. This CDR3 contains 15 residues. Germline assignment: CDR1 SGDLS and CDR2 YYNGEE. The ends lost 1 base at V and 0 bases at J; junction bases unmatched: 3. The CDR3 coding sequence is TGTGCCAGCAGCGTAAGCGGGGGCACCTCCTACGAGCAGTACTTC. This sequence encodes CASSVSGGTSYEQYF.

This clone appeared a single time. This rearrangement joins TRBV3-1 (or the pseudogene TRBV3-2) to TRBJ2-1, with D tentatively TRBD1 (6 bases). V was trimmed by 1 base and J by 10 bases, leaving 17 bases between them. Per the germline V gene, CDR1 is LGHDT and CDR2 is YNNKEL (reference sequence). The CDR3 spans 15 residues. In nucleotides, the CDR3 is TGTGCCAGCAGCCAAGGTCAGGGGTCGGGACCCGAGCAGTTCTTC. It encodes CASSQGQGSGPEQFF.

The DNA of the CDR3 is TGTGCCAGCAAGCTCGGGACAGGGACCGGGGGCTACACCTTC. This sequence encodes CASKLGTGTGGYTF. This rearrangement joins TRBV28 to TRBJ1-2; TRBD1 agrees at 9 bases. CDR3 length equals 14 residues. The V gene's germline CDR1 is MDHEN and CDR2 SYDVKM. V lost 7 bases, J lost 8 bases, and 11 bases stayed unmatched.